These 15 T cell receptor beta chains share one sample of origin, sequenced in a study of blood T cell repertoires in COVID-19. TCRdb's copy holds only in-frame clones and misses some; the assay was immunoSEQ multiplex PCR. The sample carries some 120,000 clones, roughly four fifths recorded once. Sequenced input: peripheral blood. The receptors were gathered from a human donor in a cohort sampled during active COVID-19.

The V gene is TRBV11-2, the J gene TRBJ1-1; 7 positions match TRBD1. This CDR3 is built from 13 residues. Trimming took 1 base from V and 6 from J; bases not matched to a gene: 2. Germline V gene sequence: CDR1 SGHAT, CDR2 FQNNGV. The CDR3 DNA reads as TGTGCCAGCAGCTTAGCCGGGACAGCTGAAGCTTTCTTT. Translating it yields CASSLAGTAEAFF.

The chain recombines TRBV6-5 with TRBJ1-2, with 7 bases aligning to TRBD1. V lost 7 bases, J lost 8 bases, and 7 bases stayed unmatched. Germline V gene lookup returns CDR1 MNHEY and CDR2 SVGAGI. This CDR3 contains 12 residues. The chain's CDR3 is CASKGGAEGYTF. CDR3 bases: TGTGCCAGCAAAGGGGGCGCGGAAGGCTACACCTTC.

The genes are TRBV15 and TRBJ1-1; D is unresolved. This CDR3 region has 16 residues. CDR1 and CDR2 from the germline V gene are LNHNV and YYDKDF (reference sequence). The V end was cut by 0 bases, the J end by 1 base, with 12 bases between. The CDR3 is CATSREDGQTNTEAFF. As DNA, the CDR3 is TGTGCCACCAGCAGAGAAGATGGGCAGACGAACACTGAAGCTTTCTTT.

The genes are TRBV19 and TRBJ2-3; 7 bases are shared with TRBD1. V dropped 6 bases and J dropped 0; count of bases not matched to a gene: 6. Germline V gene data show CDR1 as LNHDA and CDR2 as SQIVND (reference sequence). The CDR3 extends over 15 amino acids. This CDR3 reads CASSFDRASTDTQYF. As DNA, the CDR3 is TGTGCCAGTAGCTTCGACAGGGCTAGCACAGATACGCAGTATTTT.

The chain links TRBV7-9 to TRBJ1-4; D unclear. Germline V gene lookup returns CDR1 SEHNR and CDR2 FQNEAQ (reference sequence). V lost 5 bases and J lost 8, with 15 bases in between. The CDR3 contains 14 residues. CDR3 in amino acids: CASSPGGDLEKLFF. The CDR3, as DNA: TGTGCCAGCAGCCCTGGAGGTGACTTGGAAAAACTGTTTTTT.

The genes are TRBV29-1 and TRBJ1-1; D not resolved. Looked up from germline, CDR1 is SQVTM and CDR2 is ANQGSEA. Trimming removed 8 bases from V and 5 bases from J, with 21 bases in between. The CDR3 contains 14 residues. The CDR3 loop reads CSTSRRQATTEAFF. The CDR3 DNA reads TGCAGCACCTCAAGGAGGCAGGCCACGACTGAAGCTTTCTTT.

This clone has just one count. This sequence joins TRBV19 and TRBJ2-7, with 8 bases aligning to TRBD1. Germline CDR1 and CDR2: LNHDA and SQIVND (reference sequence). V was clipped by 2 bases and J by 11 bases; unmatched bases: 5. The CDR3 contains 12 residues. CDR3 sequence reads: CASSIQGQAKYF. CDR3 bases: TGTGCCAGTAGTATACAGGGACAGGCTAAGTACTTC.

This clone was seen just once. The chain combines TRBV6-5 with TRBJ2-6; no clear D gene. This CDR3 has 15 amino acids. Germline CDR1 reads MNHEY; CDR2 reads SVGAGI. Between the trimmed V and J ends, which lost 2 bases and 0 bases, there was a span of 5 bases. The DNA of the CDR3 is TGTGCCAGCAGTTACGTCAGCTCTGGGGCCAACGTCCTGACTTTC. Amino acids: CASSYVSSGANVLTF.

This sequence joins TRBV5-6 and TRBJ2-5; D possibly corresponds to TRBD2 (5 bases). V dropped 4 bases and J dropped 1 base, with 11 bases sitting between them. The CDR3 runs to 14 residues. Germline values: CDR1 SGHDT, CDR2 YYEEEE. DNA for the CDR3: TGTGCCAGCAGCACACCAGCGGCCCAAGAGACCCAGTACTTC. Encoded protein: CASSTPAAQETQYF.

The chain has TRBV30 and TRBJ1-3, with D maybe TRBD1 (5 bases). The V and J ends lost 4 bases and 0 bases respectively, with 10 bases between them. CDR1 is GTSNPN, CDR2 SVGIG, per germline (reference sequence). The CDR3 is 14 amino acids. The CDR3 DNA is TGTGCCTGGACGGGGGACGGCTCTGGAAACACCATATATTTT. Amino acid sequence: CAWTGDGSGNTIYF.

DNA for the CDR3: TGTGCCAGCAGCCAAGTCTTGACAGGGTCGCCCTACGAGCAGTACTTC. Amino acids: CASSQVLTGSPYEQYF. The chain links TRBV3-1 (or the pseudogene TRBV3-2) to TRBJ2-7, with 7 bases lining up with TRBD1. Germline CDR1 and CDR2: LGHDT and YNNKEL (reference sequence). This CDR3 contains 16 residues. The V segment lost 1 base and the J segment 2 bases; nucleotides outside the gene matches: 8.

This chain links TRBV7-2 with TRBJ1-1; TRBD1 agrees at 8 bases. J lost 6 bases, V lost 1 base, and 4 bases had no gene match. Germline V CDR1 and CDR2: SGHTA, FQGNSA. The CDR3 covers 14 residues. Here the CDR3 reads CASSLDGQGPEAFF. The CDR3 bases are TGTGCCAGCAGCTTAGATGGACAGGGCCCTGAAGCTTTCTTT.

This chain uses TRBV27 with TRBJ1-1, with 9 bases lining up with TRBD1. Germline-derived CDR1 and CDR2 are MNHEY and SMNVEV (reference sequence). Trimming removed 6 bases from V and 1 base from J; junction bases left unmatched: 3. This CDR3 region has 14 residues. The CDR3 bases are TGTGCCAGCAGGAGGGGACAGGGGAACACTGAAGCTTTCTTT. Translation gives CASRRGQGNTEAFF.

The rearrangement uses TRBV7-3 and TRBJ1-6; perhaps TRBD1 as D (6 bases). This CDR3 has 14 residues. CDR1 and CDR2 from the germline V gene are SGHTA and FQGTGA. With 4 bases removed from V and 10 bases from J, the gap between germline ends came to 14 bases. The CDR3 reads CASSWAGGRSPLHF. Here the CDR3 DNA reads TGTGCCAGCAGCTGGGCGGGGGGGCGATCACCCCTCCACTTT.

The chain couples TRBV19 to TRBJ2-5, with 7 bases matching TRBD1. The CDR3 spans 13 residues. CDR1 LNHDA and CDR2 SQIVND come from the germline V gene (reference sequence). V shed 5 bases and J 7 bases; nucleotides not matched to a gene: 7. Here the CDR3 reads CASSRTGSGTQYF. The CDR3 DNA follows: TGTGCCAGTAGTCGGACAGGATCAGGGACCCAGTACTTC.